The 9 T cell receptor beta chains listed next were all sequenced from one sample in a study of early T cells in non-severe SARS-CoV-2 infection (dated by TCRdb to about 2021). Library preparation used 5' RACE. Sequenced using a NextSeq 500. TCRdb's own reprocessing of the public reads used fastp at Q25 and MiXCR and kept productive beta chains. Records with the same CDR3 protein are collapsed into one entry carrying the most frequent genes and DNA. Present in this sample are roughly 70,000 distinct CDR3 sequences, more than 15% of which were seen just once. The top ten clones comprise roughly 9% of the sample. The starting material was whole blood, obtained at baseline. Receptors originate from an adult who was a healthcare worker with PCR-confirmed SARS-CoV-2 infection or an uninfected control (not recorded which).

There are a few counts of this clonotype. The chain employs TRBV5-1 and TRBJ2-7; D not resolved. Trimming removed 0 bases from V and 0 bases from J, with 10 bases in between. CDR1 SGHRS and CDR2 YFSETQ come from the germline V gene. The CDR3 totals 15 residues. The CDR3 is CASSLVPGLSYEQYF. CDR3 DNA: TGCGCCAGCAGCTTGGTACCAGGCCTCTCCTACGAGCAGTACTTC.

This clonotype appeared a few times. This sequence joins TRBV2 and TRBJ2-5, with a possible D match to TRBD1 (5 bases). With 4 bases removed from V and 1 base from J, the gap between germline ends came to 10 bases. There are 14 residues in the CDR3. CDR1 is SNHLY, CDR2 FYNNEI, per germline. The CDR3 DNA sequence: TGTGCCAGCAGTGGACAGATCCGCCAAGAGACCCAGTACTTC. This sequence encodes CASSGQIRQETQYF.

V is TRBV12-3 or TRBV12-4 and J is TRBJ2-1; TRBD1 aligns across 7 bases. V dropped 6 bases and J dropped 2; count of bases not matched to a gene: 4. The CDR3 contains 14 residues. The CDR3 nucleotides read TGTGCCAGCAGACCCGGGACAGCCTACAATGAGCAGTTCTTC. It yields the protein CASRPGTAYNEQFF.

This clonotype was picked up many times. The chain recombines TRBV18 with TRBJ1-2, with D uncertain. The ends were cut back, 6 bases at V and 4 bases at J, with 12 bases in the middle. The CDR3 has 13 residues. Germline-derived CDR1 and CDR2 are KGHSH and LQKENI. In DNA, the CDR3 is TGTGCCAGCTCGAATGACCAACTCTATGGCTACACCTTC. This encodes CASSNDQLYGYTF.

This clonotype was detected many times. The chain is built from TRBV5-1 and TRBJ2-1, with a tentative D call TRBD1 (6 bases). The CDR3 is 15 amino acids. Trimming removed 2 bases at V and 2 bases at J, with 11 bases between. Germline values: CDR1 SGHRS, CDR2 YFSETQ. CDR3 nucleotides: TGCGCCAGCAGCTTAGGGACACAGACCTACAATGAGCAGTTCTTC. This translates into CASSLGTQTYNEQFF.

A single count supports this clonotype. The rearrangement joins TRBV6-5 to TRBJ1-2; a weak D match, TRBD1 (5 bases). The germline V gene encodes CDR1 MNHEY and CDR2 SVGAGI. The V and J ends lost 2 bases and 2 bases respectively, with 6 bases between them. CDR3 length equals 13 residues. CDR3 DNA sequence: TGTGCCAGCAGTTACGGGGGGAACTATGGCTACACCTTC. Translated: CASSYGGNYGYTF.

The sample holds a few counts of this clonotype. This CDR3 is CASSPRGAGYEQYF. The CDR3 DNA is TGTGCCAGCAGTCCACGCGGGGCGGGGTATGAGCAGTACTTC. This chain connects TRBV27 to TRBJ2-7, with D possibly TRBD2 on 6 matching bases. The CDR3 consists of 14 residues. V shed 5 bases and J shed 7 bases, with 18 bases lying between them. Germline CDR1 reads MNHEY; CDR2 reads SMNVEV (reference sequence).

This clonotype was seen ten or more times. The chain couples TRBV20-1 to TRBJ2-3; weak D call: TRBD2 (6 bases). The CDR3 totals 14 residues. Trimming removed 6 bases at V and 1 base at J, with 14 bases between. Germline values: CDR1 DFQATT, CDR2 SNEGSKA (reference sequence). This CDR3 reads CSARDFPRTDTQYF. The CDR3 DNA reads as TGCAGTGCAAGGGACTTCCCGCGCACAGATACGCAGTATTTT.

The rearrangement joins TRBV15 to TRBJ1-1; the match to TRBD1 covers 8 bases. The length of the CDR3 is 15 residues. Germline V gene data show CDR1 as LNHNV and CDR2 as YYDKDF (reference sequence). Trimming removed 0 bases from V and 4 bases from J; junction bases left unmatched: 4. CDR3: CATSRDRQGITEAFF. In nucleotides, the CDR3 is TGTGCCACCAGCAGAGATAGACAGGGGATCACTGAAGCTTTCTTT.